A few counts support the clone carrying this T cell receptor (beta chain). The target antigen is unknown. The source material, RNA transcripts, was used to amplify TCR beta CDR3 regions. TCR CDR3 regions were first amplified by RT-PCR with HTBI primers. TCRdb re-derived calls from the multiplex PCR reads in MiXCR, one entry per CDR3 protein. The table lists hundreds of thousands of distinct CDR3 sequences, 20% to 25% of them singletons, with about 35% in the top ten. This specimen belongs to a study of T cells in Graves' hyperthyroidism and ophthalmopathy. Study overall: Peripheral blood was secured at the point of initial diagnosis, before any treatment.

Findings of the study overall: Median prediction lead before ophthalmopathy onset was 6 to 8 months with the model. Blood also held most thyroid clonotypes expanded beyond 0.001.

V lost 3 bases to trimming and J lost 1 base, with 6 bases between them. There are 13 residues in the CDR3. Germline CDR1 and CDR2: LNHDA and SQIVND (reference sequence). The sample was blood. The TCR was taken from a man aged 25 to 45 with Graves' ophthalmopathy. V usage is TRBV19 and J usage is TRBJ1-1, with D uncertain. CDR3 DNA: TGTGCCAGTAGTATCCAAAGGAACACTGAAGCTTTCTTT. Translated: CASSIQRNTEAFF.